What follows are 25 T cell receptor beta chains derived from one specimen sequenced in a study of regulatory T cells in long-lasting Graves disease. HTBI primers from iRepertoire and Arm-PCR of CDR3 regions yielded the TCR beta libraries. TCRdb re-called the multiplex PCR reads with MiXCR, one entry per CDR3 protein. The repertoire consists of 350,000 to 500,000 distinct CDR3 sequences, with 15% to 20% occurring once and the leading ten covering about a quarter. As for time point: newly diagnosed GD, antithyroid drugs for less than 3 months. PBMC RNA served as the TCR library source. The same data also went into a second study, on T cells in Graves' hyperthyroidism and ophthalmopathy.

The sequencing here drew on peripheral blood mononuclear cells (PBMCs), taken at new diagnosis, from a patient treated with antithyroid drugs. Source of these receptors: a woman under 30 with Graves disease.

The chain employs TRBV14 and TRBJ2-3, with 8 bases fitting TRBD1. The CDR3 extends over 15 amino acids. The junction had 3 bases not matched to a gene; V was cut back by 2 bases and J by 2 bases. Germline CDR1 is SGHDN and CDR2 is FVKESK. CDR3 protein: CASSQRQGITDTQYF. The CDR3 DNA is TGTGCCAGCAGCCAACGACAGGGGATCACAGATACGCAGTATTTT.

This clonotype came up many times. The chain couples TRBV5-4 to TRBJ2-1; 10 bases are a match to TRBD2. The ends lost 3 bases at V and 5 bases at J; junction bases unmatched: 5. Germline V gene lookup returns CDR1 SGHNT and CDR2 YYREEE (reference sequence). CDR3 length: 15 residues. The CDR3, as DNA: TGTGCCAGCAGCTCAGCGGGAGGGGACCACAATGAGCAGTTCTTC. Translating it yields CASSSAGGDHNEQFF.

A single count supports this clonotype. A much larger clone sits a single nucleotide away, making a read error possible. The chain joins TRBV28 to TRBJ2-5; D remains ambiguous. Trimming stripped 8 bases from V and 11 bases from J, with 24 bases between. CDR1 MDHEN and CDR2 SYDVKM come from the germline V gene. The length of the CDR3 is 14 residues. The DNA of the CDR3 is TGTGCCAGCGTCCTAGGGCAGCGAAACAATGAGCAGTACTTC. Protein sequence: CASVLGQRNNEQYF.

This clonotype was recorded at least ten times. The chain couples TRBV7-9 to TRBJ2-5; maybe TRBD1 (7 bases). Germline-derived CDR1 and CDR2 are SEHNR and FQNEAQ (reference sequence). Trimming stripped 5 bases from V and 2 bases from J, with 27 bases between. This CDR3 has 19 residues. This CDR3 reads CASSGAQGGAADRQETQYF. In DNA form, the CDR3 reads TGTGCCAGCAGCGGGGCTCAGGGGGGAGCGGCGGACAGGCAAGAGACCCAGTACTTC.

There are a few counts of this clonotype. The chain carries TRBV4-2 and TRBJ1-1; D may be TRBD1 (6 bases). V dropped 5 bases and J dropped 4 bases, with 14 bases sitting between them. The CDR3 totals 14 residues. CDR1 and CDR2 (germline): LGHNA, YNFKEQ. The CDR3 DNA sequence: TGTGCCAGCAGCGATTTTAAGGGGGGCACTGAAGCTTTCTTT. Translated, it gives CASSDFKGGTEAFF.

This clonotype was detected a few times. This chain links TRBV25-1 with TRBJ2-1; 15 bases match TRBD2. The J segment lost 1 base and the V segment lost 5 bases, leaving 6 bases of the junction unmatched. CDR3 length: 18 amino acids. Germline V gene sequence: CDR1 MGHDK, CDR2 SYGVNS. CDR3 sequence reads: CASSRGLAGGGSYNEQFF. The CDR3 DNA reads TGTGCCAGCAGTAGGGGACTAGCGGGAGGAGGGTCCTACAATGAGCAGTTCTTC.

This clonotype was seen ten or more times. J is TRBJ1-5 and V is TRBV28, with TRBD1 identical over 8 bases. CDR3 length: 16 residues. Per germline, CDR1 MDHEN and CDR2 SYDVKM. Trimming at V came to 4 bases and at J to 4 bases, leaving 9 bases not matched to a gene. The CDR3 region is CASSYAGGHWNQPQHF. In nucleotides, the CDR3 is TGTGCCAGCAGTTATGCAGGGGGCCACTGGAATCAGCCCCAGCATTTT.

This clonotype was counted at least ten times. The rearrangement links TRBV7-2 to TRBJ2-7, with 9 positions matching TRBD1. Germline CDR1 is SGHTA and CDR2 is FQGNSA. The CDR3 extends over 15 amino acids. J gave up 3 bases and V 3 bases, and 6 bases lay outside the gene matches. CDR3 sequence (DNA): TGTGCCAGCAGCTTTGACAGGGGGTACCACTACGAGCAGTACTTC. Translation: CASSFDRGYHYEQYF.

This sequence joins TRBV4-2 and TRBJ2-4; TRBD2 aligns across 11 bases. The J call may not be correct, given that the DNA end is closer to TRBJ2-7. The germline CDR1 and CDR2 sequences are LGHNA and YNFKEQ. This CDR3 region has 16 residues. The CDR3 sequence is CASSQDRLAGTYEQYF. The CDR3 DNA reads TGTGCCAGCAGCCAAGATCGACTAGCGGGAACTTACGAGCAGTACTTC.

This clonotype was detected ten times or more. The chain has TRBV7-2 and TRBJ2-7, with D hard to call. The germline gives CDR1 SGHTA, CDR2 FQGNSA. The CDR3 runs 14 residues. Trimming stripped 1 base from V and 0 bases from J, with 7 bases between. Here the CDR3 reads CASSLEVGSYEQYF. The CDR3 DNA sequence: TGTGCCAGCAGCTTAGAAGTGGGCTCCTACGAGCAGTACTTC.

This clonotype was counted only a few times. This chain joins TRBV30 and TRBJ1-2; 9 positions agree with TRBD1. The length of the CDR3 is 15 residues. Unmatched junction bases numbered 17, after V lost 8 bases and J lost 7 bases. Germline-derived CDR1 and CDR2 are GTSNPN and SVGIG (reference sequence). The CDR3 bases are TGTGCCGGAGAGGACAGGGGACGGGCAGTTCCTGGCTACACCTTC. Translated, it gives CAGEDRGRAVPGYTF.

This clonotype was seen a handful of times. The chain is built from TRBV28 and TRBJ1-6; tentative D call: TRBD1 (6 bases). There are 16 residues in the CDR3. The germline V gene encodes CDR1 MDHEN and CDR2 SYDVKM. With 2 bases removed from V and 4 bases from J, the gap between germline ends came to 12 bases. Written as DNA, the CDR3 is TGTGCCAGCAGTTTAAGGGGGGAAGTTTATAATTCACCCCTCCACTTT. As protein: CASSLRGEVYNSPLHF.

The chain is built from TRBV29-1 and TRBJ1-1, with D maybe TRBD1 (6 bases). This CDR3 contains 17 residues. V gave up 0 bases and J gave up 10 bases, with 27 bases separating them. Per the germline V gene, CDR1 is SQVTM and CDR2 is ANQGSEA. CDR3 loop: CSVEDQGKTGTPGLAFF. CDR3 DNA: TGCAGCGTTGAAGATCAGGGGAAAACAGGAACCCCGGGGCTAGCTTTCTTT.

The sample holds many counts of this clonotype. The genes are TRBV6-2 or TRBV6-3 and TRBJ2-7, with TRBD2 as a possible D gene (6 bases). The CDR3 is made up of 15 amino acids. CDR1 and CDR2 (germline): MNHEY, SVGEGT. V lost 0 bases, J lost 0 bases, and 9 bases lay in between. CDR3 sequence: CASSYSTSVSYEQYF. DNA of the CDR3: TGTGCCAGCAGTTACTCGACTAGTGTCTCCTACGAGCAGTACTTC.

This clonotype was detected many times. This sequence joins TRBV5-1 and TRBJ2-7, with D perhaps matching TRBD1 or TRBD2 (5 bases each). V was clipped by 8 bases and J by 5 bases, with 14 bases between them. Germline V gene lookup returns CDR1 SGHRS and CDR2 YFSETQ. This CDR3 is 12 amino acids long. The CDR3 here is CASNGGINEQYF. The CDR3 region has the DNA TGCGCCAGTAATGGGGGTATCAACGAGCAGTACTTC.

This clonotype was observed at least ten times. The chain employs TRBV5-1 and TRBJ2-3; 13 positions agree with TRBD2. Germline V CDR1 and CDR2: SGHRS, YFSETQ. V was clipped by 3 bases and J by 0 bases; unmatched bases: 4. The CDR3 sequence is 17 residues long. CDR3 protein: CASSSGTSGASTDTQYF. The DNA of the CDR3 is TGCGCCAGCAGCTCCGGGACTAGCGGGGCTAGCACAGATACGCAGTATTTT.

The chain is built from TRBV27 and TRBJ2-7; D remains unclear. The V and J ends lost 6 bases and 4 bases respectively, with 13 bases between them. Per germline, CDR1 MNHEY and CDR2 SMNVEV (reference sequence). CDR3 size: 13 residues. In DNA form, the CDR3 reads TGTGCCAGCAGGCCAACCTTTCTGTACGAGCAGTACTTC. Translated, it gives CASRPTFLYEQYF.

This clonotype has ten or more counts. The chain recombines TRBV29-1 with TRBJ2-7; 11 bases line up with TRBD2. The CDR3 has 14 residues. Trimming removed 5 bases from V and 5 bases from J; junction bases left unmatched: 8. Germline CDR1 and CDR2: SQVTM and ANQGSEA. The CDR3 bases are TGCAGCGTTTGGCTCGGGACTAGCGGCCACGAGCAGTACTTC. This gives the protein CSVWLGTSGHEQYF.

Many counts were recorded for this clonotype. In DNA form, the CDR3 reads TGTGCCAGCAGACCGACTGGAGATACGCAGTATTTT. It yields the protein CASRPTGDTQYF. The gene calls are TRBV6-1 and TRBJ2-3; D ambiguous. The V gene's germline CDR1 is MNHNS and CDR2 SASEGT. CDR3 size: 12 residues. V lost 6 bases and J 5 bases, leaving 9 bases between the germline ends.

This clonotype was detected only a few times. This rearrangement joins TRBV2 to TRBJ2-7, with D perhaps being TRBD1 or TRBD2 (6 bases each). The CDR3 is made up of 14 amino acids. The V gene lost 8 bases and the J gene lost 0 bases, with 14 bases spanning the gap. Germline CDR1 SNHLY, CDR2 FYNNEI. This CDR3 is CASDLGGSSYEQYF. CDR3 DNA: TGTGCCAGCGACCTAGGGGGGAGCTCCTACGAGCAGTACTTC.

This clonotype was recorded only once. The chain employs TRBV28 and TRBJ1-1; 9 nucleotides align to TRBD1. Germline V gene data show CDR1 as MDHEN and CDR2 as SYDVKM. This CDR3 has 14 amino acids. With V trimmed by 8 bases and J by 3 bases, 7 bases remained unmatched. The CDR3 spells CASVGQGTYTEAFF. CDR3 in DNA: TGTGCCAGCGTAGGACAGGGGACTTACACTGAAGCTTTCTTT.

This clonotype has at least ten counts. This chain links TRBV3-1 with TRBJ2-1; TRBD2 is a possible D gene (5 bases). The CDR3 runs to 17 residues. Trimming shortened V by 1 base and J by 1 base, and 14 bases separated the two germline ends. Germline CDR1 reads LGHDT; CDR2 reads YNNKEL (reference sequence). CDR3 sequence (DNA): TGTGCCAGCAGCCAAGTAACCCGGGATCCGTCCTACAATGAGCAGTTCTTC. This sequence encodes CASSQVTRDPSYNEQFF.

This clonotype occurred many times. The chain links TRBV11-2 to TRBJ2-3; D gene uncertain. The CDR3 sequence is 14 residues long. Germline V gene lookup returns CDR1 SGHAT and CDR2 FQNNGV. V shed 5 bases and J shed 2 bases, with 11 bases lying between them. The chain's CDR3 is CASSPWAVTDTQYF. The CDR3 DNA reads as TGTGCCAGCAGCCCTTGGGCGGTCACAGATACGCAGTATTTT.

This clonotype has only a few counts. The chain couples TRBV12-3 or TRBV12-4 to TRBJ2-2; D possibly corresponds to TRBD2 (5 bases). This CDR3 comprises 15 residues. Trimming took 3 bases from V and 5 from J, leaving 13 bases between them. The chain's CDR3 is CASSLANGGTGELFF. Written as DNA, the CDR3 is TGTGCCAGCAGTTTGGCTAACGGCGGGACCGGGGAGCTGTTTTTT.

In its sample, this clonotype was seen many times. The chain uses TRBV7-3 and TRBJ2-1; a weak D match, TRBD1 (6 bases). Between the trimmed V and J ends, which lost 2 bases and 7 bases, there was a span of 6 bases. CDR3 length: 12 residues. Germline V gene data show CDR1 as SGHTA and CDR2 as FQGTGA. CDR3 region: CASSLGTNEQFF. The DNA for the CDR3 is TGTGCCAGCAGCTTAGGGACAAATGAGCAGTTCTTC.